Listed below are T cell receptor beta chains from one sample, sequenced in a study of post-analysis software for immune sequencing data. TCRdb analysed the PCR reads with MiXCR anew, one entry per CDR3 protein. The table lists hundreds of thousands of distinct CDR3 sequences, about 39% of them singletons. Sequenced input: blood. The receptors come from a girl between 2 and 10 years old with multiple sclerosis. Both conserved end residues are part of each CDR3. A D gene is named only where the DNA matches it firmly. Rows give clone size only sometimes, using once, few, many, or a class for an expanded clone.

V	J	D	size	DNA	CDR3
TRBV10-3	TRBJ1-2	TRBD1	NA	TGTGCCATCAGTGTCGGACAGGGGGGCTATGGCTACACCTTC	CAISVGQGGYGYTF
TRBV28	TRBJ1-1	NA	NA	TGTGCCAGCAGTTTATATGTAGGGGCGAACACTGAAGCTTTCTTT	CASSLYVGANTEAFF
TRBV3-1	TRBJ2-3	TRBD1	NA	TGTGCCAGCAGCCCACAGACAGGGGGGCTCACAGATACGCAGTATTTT	CASSPQTGGLTDTQYF
TRBV10-2	TRBJ1-1	NA	once	TGCGCCAGCAGGAGGGACACTGAGGCTTTCTTT	CASRRDTEAFF
TRBV9	TRBJ2-7	TRBD2	few	TGTGCCAGCAGCGCCGGATCTGGGCGGGGGGCCTACGAGCAGTACTTC	CASSAGSGRGAYEQYF
TRBV5-6	TRBJ2-5	NA	few	TGTGCCAGCAGCTTGACTCCCTCGGCAGAGTGGGCCGAAGAGACCCAGTACTTC	CASSLTPSAEWAEETQYF
TRBV5-1	TRBJ2-7	NA	NA	TGCGCCAGCAGCTTCGACTTAAGCTCCTACGAGCAGTACTTC	CASSFDLSSYEQYF
TRBV29-1	TRBJ2-1	NA	NA	TGCAGCGTCCAACTGTACAATGAGCAGTTCTTC	CSVQLYNEQFF
TRBV7-2	TRBJ2-1	TRBD2	few	TGTGCCAGCATCAGGACTAGCGGGAGAGGCCATGAGCAGTTCTTC	CASIRTSGRGHEQFF
TRBV3-1	TRBJ2-5	TRBD2	NA	TGTGCCACTACCCGACTAGCGGGGGGCTTGGAGACCCAGTACTTC	CATTRLAGGLETQYF
TRBV29-1	TRBJ1-2	NA	few	TGCAGCGTTGAAGACCCCACAGCTTCCTCCCATGGCTACACCTTC	CSVEDPTASSHGYTF
TRBV6-1	TRBJ1-2	TRBD1	few	TGTGCCAGCAGTGAAGGGGGACAGGGCTATGGCTACACCTTC	CASSEGGQGYGYTF
TRBV7-3	TRBJ2-5	TRBD2	few	TGTGCCGGCAGCCCAGGACTAGCGGGGCGAGAGACCCAGTACTTC	CAGSPGLAGRETQYF
TRBV12-3/TRBV12-4	TRBJ2-7	NA	few	TGTGCCAGCAGTTTGGGACCGAACTACGAGCAGTACTTC	CASSLGPNYEQYF
TRBV24-1	TRBJ2-1	NA	NA	TGTGCCACCAGTGATTCCGACACAGGGAAGGTATCCTACAATGAGCAGTTCTTC	CATSDSDTGKVSYNEQFF
TRBV28	TRBJ1-2	NA	NA	TGTGCCAGCAGTTTATGGGAGGCGGGAAACTATGGCTACACCTTC	CASSLWEAGNYGYTF
TRBV6-5	TRBJ1-4	NA	NA	TGTGCCAGCAGTTACAGCAGGGGAAACGAAAAACTGTTTTTT	CASSYSRGNEKLFF
TRBV5-1	TRBJ1-2	NA	NA	TGCGCCAGCAGCTGGGGGGGGACTGGCAGTGGCTACACCTTC	CASSWGGTGSGYTF
TRBV20-1	TRBJ2-3	NA	NA	TGCAGTGCTAGAGGCGGGGACGGCACAGATACGCAGTATTTT	CSARGGDGTDTQYF
TRBV5-6	TRBJ2-5	NA	NA	TGTGCCAGCATGTTAGAGACCCAGTACTTC	CASMLETQYF
TRBV20-1	TRBJ1-5	NA	few	TGCAGTGCTAGGGAGACCCACACAAGTCAGCCCCAGCATTTT	CSARETHTSQPQHF
TRBV5-1	TRBJ1-5	NA	NA	TGCGCCAGCAGCTTGACCGAGGGTGGCAATCAGCCCCAGCATTTT	CASSLTEGGNQPQHF
TRBV29-1	TRBJ1-2	TRBD1	many	TGCAGCGCCGGGGGACAGGGATACGGCTACACCTTC	CSAGGQGYGYTF
TRBV6-6	TRBJ2-5	TRBD1	NA	TGTGCCAGCAGTTCCCACTCGTCCGGGGCGACAGGGGAGACCCAGTACTTC	CASSSHSSGATGETQYF
TRBV5-1	TRBJ2-7	NA	NA	TGCGCCAGCAGCGTCACAGGGGCTGCGGGATCCGAGCAGTACTTC	CASSVTGAAGSEQYF
TRBV20-1	TRBJ2-1	TRBD2	NA	TGCAGTGCTAGAGATCTACTAGCGGGGAGGTATGAGCAGTTCTTC	CSARDLLAGRYEQFF
TRBV20-1	TRBJ2-1	NA	NA	TGCAGTGCTAGACCTAAAACAGGTACACCCCAGTTCTTC	CSARPKTGTPQFF
TRBV5-1	TRBJ2-7	NA	few	TGCGCCAGCAGCCTCTCCTGGGACGAGCAGTACTTC	CASSLSWDEQYF
TRBV7-9	TRBJ1-5	NA	few	TGTGCCAGCAGCTTAGGGGCAGGGCGTAGCAATCAGCCCCAGCATTTT	CASSLGAGRSNQPQHF
TRBV5-1	TRBJ1-2	TRBD1	NA	TGCGCCAGCAGCTGGACAGGACAAAACTATGGCTACACCTTC	CASSWTGQNYGYTF
TRBV20-1	TRBJ2-7	TRBD2	NA	TGCAGTGCTAGACCGGGACTAGCGGGTCAGGGGCAGTACTTC	CSARPGLAGQGQYF
TRBV28	TRBJ1-1	NA	few	TGTGCCAGCAGTGGGTTGGGTCTTGAGGCTTTCTTT	CASSGLGLEAFF
TRBV15	TRBJ2-3	NA	NA	TGTGCCACCAGCAGAGATGATCGAGATACGCAGTATTTT	CATSRDDRDTQYF
TRBV7-9	TRBJ2-1	NA	few	TGTGCCAGCAGCGCACCGACAGGACGCTCCTACAATGAGCAGTTCTTC	CASSAPTGRSYNEQFF
TRBV7-2	TRBJ2-3	NA	NA	TGTGCCAGCAGCGTTCAGGGGTTCCCTAGCACAGATACGCAGTATTTT	CASSVQGFPSTDTQYF
TRBV29-1	TRBJ1-2	TRBD1	NA	TGCAGCGGGGAATCCGGGACAGGGGGTGATGGCTACACCTTC	CSGESGTGGDGYTF
TRBV20-1	TRBJ2-7	TRBD2	NA	TGCAGTGCTAGAGTGGGTAGCGGGTGGTTGGACGAGCAGTACTTC	CSARVGSGWLDEQYF
TRBV6-2/TRBV6-3	TRBJ2-2	NA	NA	TGTGCCAGCAGGGAGACCGGAATCGGGGAGCTGTTTTTT	CASRETGIGELFF
TRBV12-3/TRBV12-4	TRBJ1-1	NA	many	TGTGCCAGCAGTTTAGCGGGCACTGAAGCTTTCTTT	CASSLAGTEAFF
TRBV5-1	TRBJ2-5	NA	few	TGCGCCAGCAGCTTGGCGCTAGCCCAAGAGACCCAGTACTTC	CASSLALAQETQYF
TRBV14	TRBJ2-1	NA	NA	TGTGCCAGCAGCCAAGCGTATGGCGGTCCTCGAACTTCGAGCTCCTACAATGAGCAGTTCTTC	CASSQAYGGPRTSSSYNEQFF
TRBV7-6	TRBJ2-7	TRBD2	NA	TGTGCCAGCAGCTCGGAACTAGCGGGCGTCTCCTACAATGAGCAGTACTTC	CASSSELAGVSYNEQYF
TRBV12-3/TRBV12-4	TRBJ2-6	NA	few	TGTGCCAGCAGTTCCTCGGACACGGTCAAATCTGGGGCCAACGTCCTGACTTTC	CASSSSDTVKSGANVLTF